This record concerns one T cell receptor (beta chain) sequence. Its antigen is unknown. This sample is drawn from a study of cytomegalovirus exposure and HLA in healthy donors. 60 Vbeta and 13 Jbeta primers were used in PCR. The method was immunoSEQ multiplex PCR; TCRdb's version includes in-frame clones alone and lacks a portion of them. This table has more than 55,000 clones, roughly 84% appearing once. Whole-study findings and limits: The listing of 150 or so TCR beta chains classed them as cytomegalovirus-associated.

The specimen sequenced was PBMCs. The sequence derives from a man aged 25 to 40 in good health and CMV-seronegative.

The CDR3 loop reads CASSLTPGTGDTGELFF. The CDR3 coding sequence is TGTGCCAGCAGCTTAACTCCGGGGACAGGGGATACCGGGGAGCTGTTTTTT. The chain uses TRBV7-3 and TRBJ2-2; 10 bases are a match to TRBD1. Trimming took 0 bases from V and 5 from J; bases not matched to a gene: 6. In germline, CDR1 is SGHTA, CDR2 FQGTGA. The CDR3 totals 17 residues.